The 21 T cell receptor beta chains below all came from one sample that was sequenced in a study of blood T cell repertoires in COVID-19. TCRdb's table, derived via immunoSEQ multiplex PCR, lists solely in-frame clones and lacks some. The sample holds 200,000 to 300,000 clones, roughly nine tenths seen once. The specimen sequenced was peripheral blood. These receptors originate from a man aged 55 to 70 who had recovered from COVID-19.

V gene TRBV23-1 combines with J gene TRBJ2-5; TRBD1 matches at 8 bases. TRBV23-1 is flagged as an ORF with uncertain function. The CDR3 totals 18 residues. J lost 0 bases, V lost 4 bases, and 13 bases had no gene match. The CDR3 region is CASSRARGRGPYQETQYF. In DNA form, the CDR3 reads TGCGCCAGCAGTCGAGCCCGGGGCAGGGGGCCGTACCAAGAGACCCAGTACTTC.

The chain joins TRBV6-5 to TRBJ2-7; the match to TRBD1 covers 7 bases. V lost 6 bases and J lost 6; bases outside the gene matches: 5. The CDR3 is 12 residues long. Germline lookup yields CDR1 MNHEY and CDR2 SVGAGI. The CDR3 DNA reads TGTGCCAGCAGCCTGACAGGGCGCGAGCAGTACTTC. Protein product: CASSLTGREQYF.

CDR3 DNA: TGTGCCAGCAGTGAATCTCTGGGCCTCTGGGAGCAGTACTTC. Translating gives CASSESLGLWEQYF. This sequence joins TRBV25-1 and TRBJ2-7; no firm D call. CDR3 length equals 14 residues. The germline gives CDR1 MGHDK, CDR2 SYGVNS. V lost 1 base, J lost 7 bases, and 14 bases lay in between.

This clone has a handful of counts. This sequence joins TRBV9 and TRBJ2-1; 10 positions match TRBD2. This CDR3 spans 13 amino acids. Per germline, CDR1 SGDLS and CDR2 YYNGEE. The ends lost 8 bases at V and 4 bases at J; junction bases unmatched: 3. Here the CDR3 reads CASGTSAYNEQFF. The CDR3 DNA reads as TGTGCCAGTGGGACTAGCGCTTACAATGAGCAGTTCTTC.

This clone has a handful of counts. This chain connects TRBV5-6 to TRBJ1-6; D gene ambiguous. The V end lost 2 bases, the J end lost 5 bases, and 8 bases lay between the germline ends. The germline CDR1 and CDR2 sequences are SGHDT and YYEEEE. There are 14 residues in the CDR3. The CDR3 DNA is TGTGCCAGCAGCTTTTTTGAGAATAATTCACCCCTCCACTTT. Its translation is CASSFFENNSPLHF.

This chain uses TRBV11-3 with TRBJ2-1, with 7 bases identical to TRBD1. This CDR3 has 15 residues. CDR1 and CDR2 from the germline V gene are SGHNT and YENEEA. The ends lost 1 base at V and 7 bases at J; junction bases unmatched: 7. The CDR3 protein is CASSLGQGSGNEQFF. CDR3 DNA: TGTGCCAGCAGCTTAGGACAGGGTAGTGGGAATGAGCAGTTCTTC.

This clone was seen only once. Other DNA sequences from this sample encode an identical CDR3 as well. The gene calls are TRBV18 and TRBJ1-1; the D gene is possibly TRBD1 (5 bases). The CDR3 extends over 13 amino acids. Germline-derived CDR1 and CDR2 are KGHSH and LQKENI. Trimming cost V 4 bases and J 1 base, with 7 bases left between them. The CDR3 spells CASSLGQNTEAFF. CDR3 DNA sequence: TGTGCCAGCTCACTAGGACAGAACACTGAAGCTTTCTTT. The full variable domain, in which reference TRBV18 and TRBJ1-1 provide the parts outside the CDR3, is NAGVMQNPRHLVRRRGQEARLRCSPMKGHSHVYWYRQLPEEGLKFMVYLQKENIIDESGMPKERFSAEFPKEGPSILRIQQVVRGDSAAYFCASSLGQNTEAFFGQGTRLTVV.

This clone was detected only once. This chain links TRBV18 with TRBJ1-1; TRBD1 might be the D (5 bases). Germline lookup yields CDR1 KGHSH and CDR2 LQKENI. This CDR3 region has 14 residues. Trimming removed 2 bases at V and 6 bases at J, with 13 bases between. This CDR3 reads CASSPTGSHSEAFF. The CDR3 DNA is TGTGCCAGCTCACCAACAGGTTCCCACTCTGAAGCTTTCTTT.

The chain couples TRBV30 to TRBJ1-1, with D perhaps TRBD1 (6 bases). Trimming took off 0 bases at V and 11 bases at J, with 13 bases between the two ends. The germline CDR1 and CDR2 sequences are GTSNPN and SVGIG (reference sequence). This CDR3 has 12 residues. For the CDR3, the DNA is TGTGCCTGGAGTGTACAGGGTAGGGATGCTTTCTTT. Its protein is CAWSVQGRDAFF.

A few counts support this clone. V and J are TRBV18 and TRBJ2-6; D remains unclear. Trimming left V 4 bases short and J 1 base short, with 8 bases between. The CDR3 length is 15 residues. Germline CDR1 reads KGHSH; CDR2 reads LQKENI. The CDR3 reads CASSLTGSGANVLTF. The CDR3 DNA reads as TGTGCCAGCTCACTTACGGGTTCTGGGGCCAACGTCCTGACTTTC.

The chain links TRBV5-1 to TRBJ2-1; TRBD1 matches at 9 bases. CDR3 length: 15 residues. Germline V CDR1 and CDR2: SGHRS, YFSETQ. V shed 2 bases and J 6 bases; nucleotides not matched to a gene: 6. The CDR3 coding sequence is TGCGCCAGCAGCTTTTCACAGGGGGCCATCAATGAGCAGTTCTTC. It specifies CASSFSQGAINEQFF. Complete variable domain (other parts from reference TRBV5-1 and TRBJ2-1): KAGVTQTPRYLIKTRGQQVTLSCSPISGHRSVSWYQQTPGQGLQFLFEYFSETQRNKGNFPGRFSGRQFSNSRSEMNVSTLELGDSALYLCASSFSQGAINEQFFGPGTRLTVL.

The chain recombines TRBV7-7 with TRBJ2-1; TRBD2 matches at 9 bases. V lost 5 bases and J lost 5; bases outside the gene matches: 4. The CDR3 loop spans 14 amino acids. In germline, CDR1 is SSHAT, CDR2 FNYEAQ (reference sequence). The CDR3, as DNA: TGTGCCAGCAGCCCTTTAGCGGGGGACAATGAGCAGTTCTTC. The encoded protein is CASSPLAGDNEQFF.

The chain is built from TRBV5-1 and TRBJ2-1; 8 bases align to TRBD1. The CDR3 totals 15 residues. V lost 4 bases to trimming and J lost 6 bases; unmatched junction nucleotides: 9. CDR1 and CDR2 from the germline V gene are SGHRS and YFSETQ. CDR3 nucleotides: TGCGCCAGCAGCGCTACCGGACAGGGTGTCAATGAGCAGTTCTTC. Translated, it gives CASSATGQGVNEQFF.

The chain employs TRBV4-2 and TRBJ1-4, with 7 bases matching TRBD1. The V gene's germline CDR1 is LGHNA and CDR2 YNFKEQ. The CDR3 has 16 amino acids. Trimming cost V 3 bases and J 1 base; bases outside gene matches: 5. CDR3 sequence reads: CASSHSRQGTNEKLFF. CDR3 nucleotide sequence: TGTGCCAGCAGCCACTCGCGACAGGGAACTAATGAAAAACTGTTTTTT.

The genes are TRBV7-2 and TRBJ1-5; 7 bases fit TRBD1. The CDR3 totals 15 residues. From germline, CDR1 is SGHTA and CDR2 FQGNSA. The J segment lost 7 bases and the V segment lost 5 bases, leaving 11 bases of the junction unmatched. This chain's CDR3 is CASSTQGTDGQPQHF. For the CDR3, the DNA is TGTGCCAGCAGCACACAAGGGACAGATGGACAGCCCCAGCATTTT.

CDR3 sequence reads: CASSTGLHTDTQYF. In DNA, the CDR3 is TGTGCCAGCAGCACGGGACTACACACAGATACGCAGTATTTT. J is TRBJ2-3 and V is TRBV9, with 7 positions matching TRBD2. V was clipped by 4 bases and J by 2 bases; unmatched bases: 4. The CDR3 sequence is 14 residues long. Germline V gene data show CDR1 as SGDLS and CDR2 as YYNGEE.

This clone appeared a few times. This chain links TRBV19 with TRBJ2-3; tentative D call: TRBD1 (6 bases). The V gene's germline CDR1 is LNHDA and CDR2 SQIVND (reference sequence). CDR3 length equals 13 residues. The V gene lost 3 bases and the J gene lost 4 bases, with 8 bases spanning the gap. The CDR3 here is CASSIGQPDTQYF. CDR3 DNA sequence: TGTGCCAGTAGTATCGGACAGCCAGATACGCAGTATTTT. Full variable domain (remainder filled in from reference TRBV19 and TRBJ2-3): DGGITQSPKYLFRKEGQNVTLSCEQNLNHDAMYWYRQDPGQGLRLIYYSQIVNDFQKGDIAEGYSVSREKKESFPLTVTSAQKNPTAFYLCASSIGQPDTQYFGPGTRLTVL.

The chain uses TRBV15 and TRBJ1-4; 10 nucleotides align to TRBD1. Germline assignment: CDR1 LNHNV and CDR2 YYDKDF (reference sequence). The CDR3 runs 15 residues. V gave up 3 bases and J gave up 5 bases; unmatched junction bases: 3. CDR3 nucleotide sequence: TGTGCCACCAGCAGGACAGGGGGCAGGAATGAAAAACTGTTTTTT. Translation: CATSRTGGRNEKLFF.

This clone has a handful of counts. The CDR3 sequence: CASSLGTANTEAFF. For the CDR3, the DNA is TGTGCCAGCAGCTTAGGGACAGCGAACACTGAAGCTTTCTTT. The chain carries TRBV7-9 and TRBJ1-1; TRBD1 might be the D (6 bases). Looked up from germline, CDR1 is SEHNR and CDR2 is FQNEAQ (reference sequence). The CDR3 extends over 14 amino acids. Between the trimmed V and J ends, which lost 1 base and 1 base, there was a span of 7 bases.

The chain links TRBV24-1 to TRBJ2-2; 13 bases fit TRBD2. CDR1 is KGHDR and CDR2 is SFDVKD in the germline V gene. J gave up 11 bases and V 7 bases, and 15 bases lay outside the gene matches. CDR3 length equals 17 residues. The CDR3 loop is CATSSGTSGTAPGELFF. The CDR3 DNA is TGTGCCACCAGCTCCGGGACTAGCGGGACAGCACCGGGAGAGCTGTTTTTT.

This rearrangement joins TRBV9 to TRBJ1-2; 9 bases fit TRBD1. The CDR3 runs to 15 residues. Trimming took 0 bases from V and 3 from J; bases not matched to a gene: 3. Germline V lookup: CDR1 SGDLS, CDR2 YYNGEE. The CDR3, as DNA: TGTGCCAGCAGCGTAGATTGGACAGGGGACTATGGCTACACCTTC. It is translated as CASSVDWTGDYGYTF.